This is a list of T cell receptor beta chains from one sample in a study of CD8+ T cells in alopecia areata. Produced via immunoSEQ multiplex PCR; TCRdb's table is partial and in-frame only. The repertoire includes under 15,000 clones, more than 45% of them detected once, and roughly a fifth sits in the top ten. The sequenced material came from skin. The source is a human donor with alopecia areata. CDR3s include the opening cysteine and the closing phenylalanine or tryptophan. The order of the fields is CDR3 protein, CDR3 DNA, CDR3 length, J gene, V gene, clone size, D gene. The D gene is left open where the match is weak. Only some rows state a clone size, as once, few, many or a class for expanded clones.

CASSSSSGRPDETSYNEQFF	TGCGCCAGCAGCTCCTCTAGCGGGAGGCCTGACGAAACCTCCTACAATGAGCAGTTCTTC	20	TRBJ2-1	TRBV5-1	-	TRBD2
CASSAGTKNTGELFF	TGTGCCAGCAGCGCCGGGACAAAGAACACCGGGGAGCTGTTTTTT	15	TRBJ2-2	TRBV14	-	-
CASSLAESGANVLTF	TGCGCCAGCAGTCTTGCGGAATCTGGGGCCAACGTCCTGACTTTC	15	TRBJ2-6	TRBV5-1	-	-
CASSLDHLLAGYRGTQYF	TGTGCCAGCAGCTTAGACCACTTACTAGCGGGATATCGGGGGACCCAGTACTTC	18	TRBJ2-5	TRBV7-6	-	TRBD2
CASGLGTGGNTEAFF	TGTGCTAGTGGTTTGGGGACAGGGGGTAACACTGAAGCTTTCTTT	15	TRBJ1-1	TRBV12-5	-	TRBD1
CASSLYQGSIEVNEKLFF	TGTGCCAGCAGCTTATATCAGGGATCCATCGAAGTGAATGAAAAACTGTTTTTT	18	TRBJ1-4	TRBV11-2	few	-
CAISERDDYGYTF	TGTGCCATCAGTGAAAGGGATGACTATGGCTACACCTTC	13	TRBJ1-2	TRBV10-3	-	-
CASGREQFNEKLFF	TGTGCCAGTGGCAGGGAACAGTTTAATGAAAAACTGTTTTTT	14	TRBJ1-4	TRBV19	-	-
CASSLGSNTQYF	TGTGCCAGCAGTTTAGGCTCGAATACGCAGTATTTT	12	TRBJ2-3	TRBV28	-	-
CASSLVAGGMNTEAFF	TGTGCCAGCAGCTTAGTTGCAGGGGGCATGAACACTGAAGCTTTCTTT	16	TRBJ1-1	TRBV7-9	-	TRBD1
CASSLGIGETQYF	TGTGCCAGCAGCTTAGGGATAGGAGAGACCCAGTACTTC	13	TRBJ2-5	TRBV7-6	-	-
CASSSQTRNTEAFF	TGTGCCAGCAGCTCCCAAACAAGGAACACTGAAGCTTTCTTT	14	TRBJ1-1	TRBV13	-	-
CASRRGQGFSYEQYF	TGCGCCAGCAGGCGAGGACAGGGGTTTTCCTACGAGCAGTACTTC	15	TRBJ2-7	TRBV10-2	-	TRBD1
CASNSGDYEQYF	TGTGCCAGCAACTCAGGGGACTACGAGCAGTACTTC	12	TRBJ2-7	TRBV7-9	-	-
CASSLVSGSSYNEQFF	TGTGCCAGCAGCTTAGTTAGCGGGAGCTCCTACAATGAGCAGTTCTTC	16	TRBJ2-1	TRBV7-4	few	TRBD2
CASSMVSRVSTEAFF	TGTGCCAGTAGTATGGTGAGCAGGGTGAGCACTGAAGCTTTCTTT	15	TRBJ1-1	TRBV19	-	-
CASSLGRYEQYF	TGTGCCAGCAGCTTAGGTCGCTACGAGCAGTACTTC	12	TRBJ2-7	TRBV11-2	-	-